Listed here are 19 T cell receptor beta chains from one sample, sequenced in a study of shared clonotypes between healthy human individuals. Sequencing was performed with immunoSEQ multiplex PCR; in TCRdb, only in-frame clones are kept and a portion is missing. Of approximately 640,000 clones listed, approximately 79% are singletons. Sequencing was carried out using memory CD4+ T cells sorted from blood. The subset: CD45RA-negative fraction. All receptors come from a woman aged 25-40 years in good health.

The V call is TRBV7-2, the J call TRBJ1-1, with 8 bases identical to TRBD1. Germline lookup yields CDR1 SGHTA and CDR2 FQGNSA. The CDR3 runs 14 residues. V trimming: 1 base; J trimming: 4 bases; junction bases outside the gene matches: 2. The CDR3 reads CASSLGTGSTEAFF. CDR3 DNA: TGTGCCAGCAGCTTAGGGACAGGGTCCACTGAAGCTTTCTTT.

The CDR3 DNA reads TGCGCCAGCAGCCAAGAGGGAACTAGCGGGGTAAGCTCCTACAATGAGCAGTTCTTC. It encodes CASSQEGTSGVSSYNEQFF. The chain carries TRBV4-1 and TRBJ2-1, with 10 bases identical to TRBD2. V trimming: 0 bases; J trimming: 0 bases; junction bases outside the gene matches: 8. This CDR3 has 19 residues. Germline CDR1 reads MGHRA; CDR2 reads YSYEKL.

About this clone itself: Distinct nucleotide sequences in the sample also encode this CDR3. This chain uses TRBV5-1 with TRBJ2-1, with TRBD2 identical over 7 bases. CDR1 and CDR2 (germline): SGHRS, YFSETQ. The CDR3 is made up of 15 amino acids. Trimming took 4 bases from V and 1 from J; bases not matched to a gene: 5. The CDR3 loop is CASSPSSGSYNEQFF. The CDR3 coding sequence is TGCGCCAGCAGCCCTTCTAGCGGTTCCTACAATGAGCAGTTCTTC.

In nucleotides, the CDR3 is TGTGCCAGCAGCCCTAGGCGGAACACCTACGAGCAGTACTTC. This sequence encodes CASSPRRNTYEQYF. The chain joins TRBV13 to TRBJ2-7; no clear D. With 5 bases removed from V and 2 bases from J, the gap between germline ends came to 13 bases. The germline CDR1 and CDR2 sequences are PRHDT and FYEKMQ (reference sequence). This CDR3 region has 14 residues.

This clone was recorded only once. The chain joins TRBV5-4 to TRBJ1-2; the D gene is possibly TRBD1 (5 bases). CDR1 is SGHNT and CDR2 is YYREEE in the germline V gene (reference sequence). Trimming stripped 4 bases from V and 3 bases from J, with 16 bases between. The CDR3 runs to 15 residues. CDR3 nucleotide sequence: TGTGCCAGCAGCCAGCCGAGGACACCCTACTATGGCTACACCTTC. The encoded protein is CASSQPRTPYYGYTF.

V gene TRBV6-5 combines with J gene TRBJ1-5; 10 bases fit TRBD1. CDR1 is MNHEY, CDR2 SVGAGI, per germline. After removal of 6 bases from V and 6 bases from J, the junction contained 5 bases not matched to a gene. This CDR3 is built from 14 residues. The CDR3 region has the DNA TGTGCCAGCAGACGACAGGGGGCCGCTCAGCCCCAGCATTTT. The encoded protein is CASRRQGAAQPQHF.

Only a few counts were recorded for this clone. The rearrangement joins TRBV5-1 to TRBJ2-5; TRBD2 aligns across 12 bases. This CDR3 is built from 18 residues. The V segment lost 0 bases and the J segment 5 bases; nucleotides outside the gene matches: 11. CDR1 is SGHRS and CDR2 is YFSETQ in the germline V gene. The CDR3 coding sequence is TGCGCCAGCAGCTTGGGAACTAGCGGGAGGTTTAGGATTGAGACCCAGTACTTC. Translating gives CASSLGTSGRFRIETQYF.

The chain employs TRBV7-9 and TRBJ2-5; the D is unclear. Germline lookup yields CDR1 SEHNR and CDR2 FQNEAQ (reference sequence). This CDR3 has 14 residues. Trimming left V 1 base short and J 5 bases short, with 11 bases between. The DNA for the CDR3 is TGTGCCAGCAGCTTAGATGCAGACCGCGAGACCCAGTACTTC. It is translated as CASSLDADRETQYF.

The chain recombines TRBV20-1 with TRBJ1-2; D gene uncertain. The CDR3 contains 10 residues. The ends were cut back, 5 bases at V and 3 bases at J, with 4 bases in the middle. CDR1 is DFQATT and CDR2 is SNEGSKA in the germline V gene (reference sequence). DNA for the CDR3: TGCAGTGCTCCGGACTATGGCTACACCTTC. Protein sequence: CSAPDYGYTF.

The CDR3, as DNA: TGTGCCAGCACCAACCGGGGAGGGCCTCTAGAGACCCAGTACTTC. Translating gives CASTNRGGPLETQYF. The chain is built from TRBV6-6 and TRBJ2-5, with 7 nucleotides matching TRBD2. V shed 7 bases and J 4 bases; nucleotides not matched to a gene: 12. CDR1 is MNHNY, CDR2 SVGAGI, per germline (reference sequence). CDR3 length: 15 amino acids.

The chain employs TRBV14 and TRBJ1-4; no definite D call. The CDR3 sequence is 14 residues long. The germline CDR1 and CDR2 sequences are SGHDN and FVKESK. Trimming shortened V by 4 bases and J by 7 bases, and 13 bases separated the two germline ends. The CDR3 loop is CASSPRAAVEKLFF. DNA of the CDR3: TGTGCCAGCAGCCCGAGGGCGGCGGTTGAAAAACTGTTTTTT.

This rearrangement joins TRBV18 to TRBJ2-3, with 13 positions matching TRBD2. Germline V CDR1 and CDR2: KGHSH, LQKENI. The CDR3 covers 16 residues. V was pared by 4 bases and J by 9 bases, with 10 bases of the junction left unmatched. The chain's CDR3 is CASSRGLAGDAGTQYF. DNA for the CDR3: TGTGCCAGCTCACGTGGACTAGCGGGAGATGCAGGCACGCAGTATTTT.

The CDR3 spells CSVEDRPDDNEQFF. CDR3 DNA: TGCAGCGTTGAGGATAGGCCCGACGACAATGAGCAGTTCTTC. The rearrangement links TRBV29-1 to TRBJ2-1; D unresolved. Looked up from germline, CDR1 is SQVTM and CDR2 is ANQGSEA. The CDR3 has 14 amino acids. Trimming shortened V by 3 bases and J by 5 bases, and 14 bases separated the two germline ends.

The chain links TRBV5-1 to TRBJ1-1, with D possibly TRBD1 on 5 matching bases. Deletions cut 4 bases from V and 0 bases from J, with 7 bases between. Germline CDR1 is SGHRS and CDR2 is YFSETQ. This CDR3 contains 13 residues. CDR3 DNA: TGCGCCAGCAGCGCGGGGGTGAACACTGAAGCTTTCTTT. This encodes CASSAGVNTEAFF.

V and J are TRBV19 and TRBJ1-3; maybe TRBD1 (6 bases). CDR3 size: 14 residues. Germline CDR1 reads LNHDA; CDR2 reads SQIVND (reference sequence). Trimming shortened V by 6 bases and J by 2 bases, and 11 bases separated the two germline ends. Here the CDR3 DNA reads TGTGCCAGTAGATCAACAGGGCCTGGAAACACCATATATTTT. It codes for CASRSTGPGNTIYF.

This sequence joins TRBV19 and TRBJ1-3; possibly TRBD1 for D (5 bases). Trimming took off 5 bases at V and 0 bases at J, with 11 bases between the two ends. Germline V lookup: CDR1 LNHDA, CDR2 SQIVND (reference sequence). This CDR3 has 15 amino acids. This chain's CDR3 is CASSFDRFSGNTIYF. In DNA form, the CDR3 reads TGTGCCAGTAGTTTCGACAGATTCTCTGGAAACACCATATATTTT.

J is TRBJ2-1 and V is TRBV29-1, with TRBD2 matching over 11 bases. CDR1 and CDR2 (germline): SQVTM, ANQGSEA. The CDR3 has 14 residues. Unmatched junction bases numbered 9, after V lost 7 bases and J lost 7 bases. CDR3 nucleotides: TGCAGCGATCGAACTAGCGGGAGTGGGAATGAGCAGTTCTTC. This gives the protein CSDRTSGSGNEQFF.

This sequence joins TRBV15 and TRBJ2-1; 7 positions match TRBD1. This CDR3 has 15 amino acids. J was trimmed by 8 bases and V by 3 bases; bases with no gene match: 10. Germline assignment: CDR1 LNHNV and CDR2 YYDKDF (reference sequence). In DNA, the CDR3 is TGTGCCACCAGCAGGGAACCTACAGGGGTTGATGAGCAGTTCTTC. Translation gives CATSREPTGVDEQFF.

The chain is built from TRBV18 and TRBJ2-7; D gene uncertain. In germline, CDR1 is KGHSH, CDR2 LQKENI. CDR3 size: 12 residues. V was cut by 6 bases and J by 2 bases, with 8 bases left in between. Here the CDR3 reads CASSRSAYEQYF. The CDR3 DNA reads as TGTGCCAGCTCTCGATCGGCCTACGAGCAGTACTTC. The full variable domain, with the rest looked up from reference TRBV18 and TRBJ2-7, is NAGVMQNPRHLVRRRGQEARLRCSPMKGHSHVYWYRQLPEEGLKFMVYLQKENIIDESGMPKERFSAEFPKEGPSILRIQQVVRGDSAAYFCASSRSAYEQYFGPGTRLTVT.